The clone carrying this T cell receptor beta chain was counted between two and nine times. Its antigen is unidentified. The data are from a study of cytomegalovirus exposure and HLA in healthy donors. The PCR employed 60 Vbeta primers together with 13 Jbeta primers. The protocol was immunoSEQ multiplex PCR, while the TCRdb copy is restricted to in-frame clones and leaves out a portion. Here the sample spans roughly 200,000 clones, over 75% being singletons. CDR3 length: 14 amino acids. Germline CDR1 and CDR2: SGDLS and YYNGEE. The V and J ends lost 3 bases and 7 bases respectively, with 16 bases between them. Overall study results and limits: The study reported that TCR beta sequences accurately predicted HLA-A and HLA-B alleles in most subjects.

The V gene is TRBV9, the J gene TRBJ2-5; D is possibly TRBD2 (5 bases). The receptor was derived from a woman between 45 and 60 years old in good health and CMV-seronegative. Sequences were obtained from PBMCs. This chain's CDR3 is CASSEASTTWTQYF. In DNA, the CDR3 is TGTGCCAGCAGCGAGGCGTCGACTACCTGGACCCAGTACTTC.